The 9 T cell receptor beta chains presented below share a single source sample, sequenced in a study of neurological immune-mediated disorders. From the 5' RACE reads, TCRdb called clonotypes with MiXCR, one entry per CDR3 protein. Seen here are about 51,000 distinct CDR3 sequences, 16% observed once, and the top ten hold approximately 4%. Specimen: PBMCs. These receptors were obtained from a man aged 60 to 75 in good health.

The rearrangement links TRBV29-1 to TRBJ2-7; a weak D match, TRBD1 (5 bases). This CDR3 has 13 amino acids. Germline CDR1 and CDR2: SQVTM and ANQGSEA. V lost 7 bases and J lost 6, with 19 bases in between. The DNA for the CDR3 is TGCAGCGCCGACGTGAGTGGAAGGGGCGAGCAGTACTTC. This translates into CSADVSGRGEQYF.

This clonotype was seen repeatedly, ten times or more. The rearrangement uses TRBV28 and TRBJ2-2, with TRBD2 identical over 7 bases. The CDR3 loop spans 15 amino acids. Germline lookup yields CDR1 MDHEN and CDR2 SYDVKM. V lost 6 bases, J lost 0 bases, and 4 bases stayed unmatched. The CDR3 coding sequence is TGTGCCAGCAGCTCCGCGGGGGCGAACACCGGGGAGCTGTTTTTT. Translated, it gives CASSSAGANTGELFF.

The chain's CDR3 is CASSYSGTSTDTQYF. The CDR3 nucleotides read TGCGCCAGCAGCTATAGCGGGACTAGCACAGATACGCAGTATTTT. This chain uses TRBV5-1 with TRBJ2-3; the match to TRBD2 covers 8 bases. Losses at the gene ends were 3 bases for V and 0 bases for J; bases not matched to a gene: 3. CDR3 size: 15 residues. Germline CDR1 is SGHRS and CDR2 is YFSETQ. Based on the CDR3 plus reference TRBV5-1 and TRBJ2-3, the full variable domain is KAGVTQTPRYLIKTRGQQVTLSCSPISGHRSVSWYQQTPGQGLQFLFEYFSETQRNKGNFPGRFSGRQFSNSRSEMNVSTLELGDSALYLCASSYSGTSTDTQYFGPGTRLTVL.

As regards this clonotype: This may be a read error, as it is one base from a much larger clone. The chain carries TRBV11-2 and TRBJ2-3; no clear D. Germline values: CDR1 SGHAT, CDR2 FQNNGV. The CDR3 has 15 amino acids. V lost 4 bases, J lost 2 bases, and 13 bases lay in between. The CDR3 sequence: CASSSQCLHTDTQYF. The CDR3 DNA reads TGTGCCAGCAGCTCACAGTGCTTGCACACAGATACGCAGTATTTT.

The J gene is TRBJ1-5, the V gene TRBV12-3 or TRBV12-4, with a tentative D call TRBD1 (5 bases). V was shortened by 3 bases and J by 1 base, with 7 bases between the two germline ends. This CDR3 region has 14 residues. The CDR3 DNA reads as TGTGCCAGCAGTTTTCGGGGGAGCAATCAGCCCCAGCATTTT. The encoded protein is CASSFRGSNQPQHF.

This clonotype was counted ten times or more. V is TRBV12-3 or TRBV12-4 and J is TRBJ1-5; TRBD1 matches at 9 bases. The CDR3 has 15 residues. Trimming removed 6 bases from V and 3 bases from J; junction bases left unmatched: 6. The chain's CDR3 is CASRRDRVDNQPQHF. The CDR3, as DNA: TGTGCCAGCAGGCGGGACAGGGTTGACAATCAGCCCCAGCATTTT.

This clonotype occurred once. The V call is TRBV28, the J call TRBJ2-7, with D tentatively TRBD2 (5 bases). Germline CDR1 reads MDHEN; CDR2 reads SYDVKM. The V gene lost 1 base and the J gene lost 6 bases, with 16 bases spanning the gap. This CDR3 comprises 15 residues. CDR3 sequence reads: CASSLYAGKASEQYF. CDR3 nucleotide sequence: TGTGCCAGCAGTTTATATGCGGGCAAGGCCAGCGAGCAGTACTTC.

This clonotype showed up many times. The chain joins TRBV6-2 or TRBV6-3 to TRBJ2-3; the D is unclear. The CDR3 sequence is 11 residues long. The V end was cut by 8 bases, the J end by 3 bases, with 6 bases between. CDR1 is MNHEY, CDR2 SVGEGT, per germline. In nucleotides, the CDR3 is TGTGCCAGCGCCGCGACAGATACGCAGTATTTT. It specifies CASAATDTQYF.

This clonotype has a count of ten or more. V usage is TRBV7-2 and J usage is TRBJ2-5, with TRBD1 matching over 7 bases. The J segment lost 6 bases and the V segment lost 6 bases, leaving 10 bases of the junction unmatched. Germline V CDR1 and CDR2: SGHTA, FQGNSA. This CDR3 has 14 amino acids. The CDR3 nucleotides are TGTGCCAGCAGTTCCGACAGGGCGGTACAGACCCAGTACTTC. This sequence encodes CASSSDRAVQTQYF.